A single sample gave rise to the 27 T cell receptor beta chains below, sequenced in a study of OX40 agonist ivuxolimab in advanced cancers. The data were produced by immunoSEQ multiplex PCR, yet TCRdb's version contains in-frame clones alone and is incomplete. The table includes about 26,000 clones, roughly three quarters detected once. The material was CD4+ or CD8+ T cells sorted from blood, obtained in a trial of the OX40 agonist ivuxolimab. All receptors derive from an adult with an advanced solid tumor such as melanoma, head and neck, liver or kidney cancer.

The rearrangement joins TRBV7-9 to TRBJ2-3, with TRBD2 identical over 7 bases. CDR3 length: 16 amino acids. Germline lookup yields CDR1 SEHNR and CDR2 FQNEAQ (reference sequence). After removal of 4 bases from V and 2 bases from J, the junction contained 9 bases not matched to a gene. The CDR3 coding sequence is TGTGCCAGCAGCTCCAACCGGGACTACAACACAGATACGCAGTATTTT. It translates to CASSSNRDYNTDTQYF.

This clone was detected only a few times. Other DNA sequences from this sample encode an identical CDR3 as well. The CDR3, as DNA: TGCGCCAGCAGCCAAGTGACAGGGAGCAATCAGCCCCAGCATTTT. It translates to CASSQVTGSNQPQHF. The chain joins TRBV4-1 to TRBJ1-5, with 7 bases identical to TRBD1. From germline, CDR1 is MGHRA and CDR2 YSYEKL. The CDR3 consists of 15 residues. The V gene end was trimmed by 1 base and the J gene end by 1 base; junction bases not matched to a gene: 1.

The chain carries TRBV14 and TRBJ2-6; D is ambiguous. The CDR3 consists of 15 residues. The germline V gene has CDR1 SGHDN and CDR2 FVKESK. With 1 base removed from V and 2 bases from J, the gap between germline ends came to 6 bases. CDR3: CASSQVGPGANVLTF. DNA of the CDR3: TGTGCCAGCAGCCAAGTAGGTCCTGGGGCCAACGTCCTGACTTTC. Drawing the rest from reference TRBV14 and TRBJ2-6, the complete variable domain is EAGVTQFPSHSVIEKGQTVTLRCDPISGHDNLYWYRRVMGKEIKFLLHFVKESKQDESGMPNNRFLAERTGGTYSTLKVQPAELEDSGVYFCASSQVGPGANVLTFGAGSRLTVL.

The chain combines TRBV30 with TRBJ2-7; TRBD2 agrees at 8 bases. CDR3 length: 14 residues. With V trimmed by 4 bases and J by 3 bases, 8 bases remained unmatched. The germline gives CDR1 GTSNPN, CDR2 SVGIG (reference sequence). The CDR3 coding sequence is TGTGCCTGGACTCAGGAGCGGGAGATCTACGAGCAGTACTTC. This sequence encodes CAWTQEREIYEQYF. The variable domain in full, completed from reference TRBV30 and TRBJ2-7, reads SQTIHQWPATLVQPVGSPLSLECTVEGTSNPNLYWYRQAAGRGLQLLFYSVGIGQISSEVPQNLSASRPQDRQFILSSKKLLLSDSGFYLCAWTQEREIYEQYFGPGTRLTVT.

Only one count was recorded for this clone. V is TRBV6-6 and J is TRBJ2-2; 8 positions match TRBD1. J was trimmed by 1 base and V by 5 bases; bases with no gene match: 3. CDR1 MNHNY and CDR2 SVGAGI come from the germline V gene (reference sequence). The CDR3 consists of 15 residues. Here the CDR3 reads CASSETGVNTGELFF. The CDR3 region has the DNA TGTGCCAGCAGTGAGACAGGGGTGAACACCGGGGAGCTGTTTTTT.

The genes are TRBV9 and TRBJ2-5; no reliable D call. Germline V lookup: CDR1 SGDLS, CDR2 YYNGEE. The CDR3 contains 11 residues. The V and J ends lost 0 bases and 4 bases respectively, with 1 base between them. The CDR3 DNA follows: TGTGCCAGCAGCGTAGCAGAGACCCAGTACTTC. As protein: CASSVAETQYF.

This CDR3 reads CASRQRQGHTEAFF. CDR3 in DNA: TGTGCCAGCAGACAAAGACAGGGACACACTGAAGCTTTCTTT. The rearrangement joins TRBV7-9 to TRBJ1-1; TRBD1 aligns across 7 bases. CDR1 is SEHNR, CDR2 FQNEAQ, per germline (reference sequence). The CDR3 length is 14 residues. V shed 6 bases and J 3 bases; nucleotides not matched to a gene: 7.

Here the CDR3 reads CASSHGGIWRGYSYNEQFF. The CDR3 bases are TGCGCCAGCAGCCACGGGGGAATCTGGCGGGGCTACTCCTACAATGAGCAGTTCTTC. V usage is TRBV4-1 and J usage is TRBJ2-1, with a weak D call TRBD2 (6 bases). This CDR3 contains 19 residues. V was pared by 3 bases and J by 0 bases, with 21 bases between. CDR1 MGHRA and CDR2 YSYEKL come from the germline V gene.

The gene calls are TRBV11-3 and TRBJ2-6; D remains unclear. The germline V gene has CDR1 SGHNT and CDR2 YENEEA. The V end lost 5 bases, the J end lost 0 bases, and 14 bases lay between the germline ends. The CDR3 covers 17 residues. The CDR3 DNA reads TGTGCCAGCAGCCCCTCAGACACATTCTCTGGGGCCAACGTCCTGACTTTC. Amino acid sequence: CASSPSDTFSGANVLTF.

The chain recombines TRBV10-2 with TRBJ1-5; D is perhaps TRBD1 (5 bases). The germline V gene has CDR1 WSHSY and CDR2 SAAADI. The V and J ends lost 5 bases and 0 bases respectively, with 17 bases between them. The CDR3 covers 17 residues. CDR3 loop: CASSRKAGLGSNQPQHF. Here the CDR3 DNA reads TGCGCCAGCAGTCGCAAAGCAGGGTTGGGTAGCAATCAGCCCCAGCATTTT.

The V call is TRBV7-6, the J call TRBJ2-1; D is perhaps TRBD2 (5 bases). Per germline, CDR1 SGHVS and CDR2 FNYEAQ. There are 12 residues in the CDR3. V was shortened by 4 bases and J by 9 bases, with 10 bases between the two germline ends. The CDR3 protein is CASSYLEGEQFF. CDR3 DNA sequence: TGTGCCAGCAGCTACCTAGAGGGTGAGCAGTTCTTC.

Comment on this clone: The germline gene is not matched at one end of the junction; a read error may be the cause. CDR3 loop: CASSHQRGGSHF. For the CDR3, the DNA is TGCGCCAGCAGCCACCAGAGGGGGGGGTCTCATTTT. The V call is TRBV4-1, the J call TRBJ2-3; D perhaps matches TRBD2 (7 bases). The length of the CDR3 is 12 residues. Germline V gene lookup returns CDR1 MGHRA and CDR2 YSYEKL.

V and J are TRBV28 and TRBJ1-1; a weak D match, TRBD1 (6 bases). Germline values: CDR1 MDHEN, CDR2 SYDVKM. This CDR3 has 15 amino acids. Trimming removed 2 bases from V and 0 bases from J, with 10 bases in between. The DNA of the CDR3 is TGTGCCAGCAGTTTACGGGGGCGTGTGAACACTGAAGCTTTCTTT. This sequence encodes CASSLRGRVNTEAFF.

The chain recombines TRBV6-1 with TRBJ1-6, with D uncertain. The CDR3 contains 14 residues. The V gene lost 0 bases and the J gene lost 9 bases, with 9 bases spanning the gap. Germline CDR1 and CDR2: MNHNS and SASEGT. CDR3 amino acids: CASSEAWYLSPLHF. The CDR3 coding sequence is TGTGCCAGCAGTGAAGCTTGGTATCTTTCACCCCTCCACTTT.

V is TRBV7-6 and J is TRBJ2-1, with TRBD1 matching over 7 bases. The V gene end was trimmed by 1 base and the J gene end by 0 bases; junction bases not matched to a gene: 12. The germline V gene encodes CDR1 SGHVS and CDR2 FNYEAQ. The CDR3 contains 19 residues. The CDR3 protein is CASSLEGATPQSSYNEQFF. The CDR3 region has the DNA TGTGCCAGCAGCTTAGAGGGGGCAACTCCTCAAAGCTCCTACAATGAGCAGTTCTTC.

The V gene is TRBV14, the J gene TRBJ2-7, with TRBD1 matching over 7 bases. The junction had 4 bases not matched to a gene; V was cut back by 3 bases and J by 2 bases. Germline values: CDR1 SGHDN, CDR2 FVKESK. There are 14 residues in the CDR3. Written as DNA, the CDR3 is TGTGCCAGCAGCCACCTTGACAGGGCCTACGAGCAGTACTTC. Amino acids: CASSHLDRAYEQYF.

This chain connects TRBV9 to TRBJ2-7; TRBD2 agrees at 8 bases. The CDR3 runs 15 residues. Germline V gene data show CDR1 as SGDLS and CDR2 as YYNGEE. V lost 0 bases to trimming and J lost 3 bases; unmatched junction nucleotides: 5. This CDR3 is CASSVGLAGIYEQYF. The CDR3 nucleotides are TGTGCCAGCAGCGTAGGGCTAGCGGGTATCTACGAGCAGTACTTC.

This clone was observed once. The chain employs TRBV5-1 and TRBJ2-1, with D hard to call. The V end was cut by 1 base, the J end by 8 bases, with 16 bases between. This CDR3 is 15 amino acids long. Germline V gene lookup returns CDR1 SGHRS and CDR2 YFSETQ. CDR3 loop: CASSLYGTVDDEQFF. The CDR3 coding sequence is TGCGCCAGCAGCTTGTACGGAACCGTTGACGATGAGCAGTTCTTC.

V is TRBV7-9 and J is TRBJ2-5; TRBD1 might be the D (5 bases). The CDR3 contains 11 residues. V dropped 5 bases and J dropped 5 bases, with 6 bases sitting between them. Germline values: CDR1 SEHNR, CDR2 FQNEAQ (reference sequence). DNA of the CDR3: TGTGCCAGCAGCCCAGGGGAGACCCAGTACTTC. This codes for CASSPGETQYF. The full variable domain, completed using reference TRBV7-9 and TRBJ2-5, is DTGVSQNPRHKITKRGQNVTFRCDPISEHNRLYWYRQTLGQGPEFLTYFQNEAQLEKSRLLSDRFSAERPKGSFSTLEIQRTEQGDSAMYLCASSPGETQYFGPGTRLLVL.

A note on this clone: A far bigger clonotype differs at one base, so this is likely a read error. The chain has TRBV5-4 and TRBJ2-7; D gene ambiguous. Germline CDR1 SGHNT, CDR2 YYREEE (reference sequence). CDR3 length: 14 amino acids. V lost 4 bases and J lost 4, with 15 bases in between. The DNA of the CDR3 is TGTGCCAGCAGCCAAGCGACGGATTTTTACGAGCAGTACTTC. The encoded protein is CASSQATDFYEQYF.

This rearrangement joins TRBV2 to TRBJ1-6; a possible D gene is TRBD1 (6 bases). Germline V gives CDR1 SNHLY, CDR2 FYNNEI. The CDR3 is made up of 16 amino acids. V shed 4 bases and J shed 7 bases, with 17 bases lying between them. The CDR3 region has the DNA TGTGCCAGCAGTGCCCCAGGGGTAGCCAACAATTCACCCCTCCACTTT. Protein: CASSAPGVANNSPLHF.

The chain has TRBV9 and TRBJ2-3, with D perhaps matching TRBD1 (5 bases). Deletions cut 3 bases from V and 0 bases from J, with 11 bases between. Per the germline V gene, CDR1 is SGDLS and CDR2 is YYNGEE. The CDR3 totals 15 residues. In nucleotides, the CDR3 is TGTGCCAGCAGCGGGGGCAGGGATAGCACAGATACGCAGTATTTT. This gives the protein CASSGGRDSTDTQYF.

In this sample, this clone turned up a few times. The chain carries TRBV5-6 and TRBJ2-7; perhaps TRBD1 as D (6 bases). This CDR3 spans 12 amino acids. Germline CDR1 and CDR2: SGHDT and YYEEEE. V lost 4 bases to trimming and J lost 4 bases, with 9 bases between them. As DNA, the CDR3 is TGTGCCAGCAGCGTGGACAGATACGAGCAGTACTTC. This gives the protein CASSVDRYEQYF.

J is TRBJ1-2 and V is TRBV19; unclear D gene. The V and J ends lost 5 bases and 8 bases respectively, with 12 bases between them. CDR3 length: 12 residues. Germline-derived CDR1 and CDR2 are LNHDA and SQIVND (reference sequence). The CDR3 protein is CASSSGGNGYTF. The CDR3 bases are TGTGCCAGTAGTTCCGGAGGGAACGGCTACACCTTC. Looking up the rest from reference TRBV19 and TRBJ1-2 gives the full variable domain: DGGITQSPKYLFRKEGQNVTLSCEQNLNHDAMYWYRQDPGQGLRLIYYSQIVNDFQKGDIAEGYSVSREKKESFPLTVTSAQKNPTAFYLCASSSGGNGYTFGSGTRLTVV.

CDR3 in amino acids: CASSERDPGSLSGELFF. CDR3 bases: TGTGCCAGCAGTGAGAGGGACCCGGGGTCTTTGAGCGGGGAGCTGTTTTTT. V is TRBV2 and J is TRBJ2-2, with D possibly being TRBD1 or TRBD2 (5 bases each). There are 17 residues in the CDR3. Trimming left V 3 bases short and J 7 bases short, with 21 bases between. The germline CDR1 and CDR2 sequences are SNHLY and FYNNEI.

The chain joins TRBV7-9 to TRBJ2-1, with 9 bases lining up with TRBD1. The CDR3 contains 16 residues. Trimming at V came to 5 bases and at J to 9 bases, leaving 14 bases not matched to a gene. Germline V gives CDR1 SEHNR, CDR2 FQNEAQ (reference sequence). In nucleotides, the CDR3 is TGTGCCAGCAGCGGGATCGGGACAGGGAAACACAGTGAGCAGTTCTTC. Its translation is CASSGIGTGKHSEQFF.

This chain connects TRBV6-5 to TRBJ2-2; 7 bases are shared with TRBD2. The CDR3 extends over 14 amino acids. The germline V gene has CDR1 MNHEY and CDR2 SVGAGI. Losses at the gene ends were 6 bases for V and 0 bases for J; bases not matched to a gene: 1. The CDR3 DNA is TGTGCCAGCAGGGCGGGGGCGAACACCGGGGAGCTGTTTTTT. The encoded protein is CASRAGANTGELFF.